One and the same sample provided the 28 T cell receptor beta chains below, sequenced in a study of blood T cell repertoires in COVID-19. The method was immunoSEQ multiplex PCR; TCRdb's version includes in-frame clones alone and lacks a portion of them. The sample comprises under 250,000 clones, about 85% of which are singletons, and roughly 2.8% rests with the top ten. Sequenced: peripheral blood. These receptors were obtained from a man between 50 and 59 years old who had recovered from COVID-19.

This CDR3 reads CASSLKGQGASETQYF. The CDR3 nucleotides are TGTGCCAGCAGCTTAAAGGGACAGGGGGCCTCGGAGACCCAGTACTTC. The genes are TRBV5-4 and TRBJ2-5; 12 bases align to TRBD1. The germline V gene has CDR1 SGHNT and CDR2 YYREEE (reference sequence). Unmatched junction bases numbered 7, after V lost 2 bases and J lost 5 bases. CDR3 length equals 16 residues.

This clone has only a few counts. The J gene is TRBJ2-1, the V gene TRBV6-1; perhaps TRBD2 as D (6 bases). The CDR3 sequence is 16 residues long. Germline loops: CDR1 MNHNS, CDR2 SASEGT. Trimming shortened V by 2 bases and J by 8 bases, and 19 bases separated the two germline ends. The CDR3 region has the DNA TGTGCCAGCAGTGAATATCCGGGACTTCCCTCGGATGAGCAGTTCTTC. This translates into CASSEYPGLPSDEQFF.

The chain has TRBV7-2 and TRBJ2-7; 11 bases align to TRBD2. The CDR3 consists of 15 residues. The junction had 1 base not matched to a gene; V was cut back by 0 bases and J by 3 bases. Germline loops: CDR1 SGHTA, CDR2 FQGNSA. The CDR3 loop is CASSLAGTSGYEQYF. The CDR3, as DNA: TGTGCCAGCAGCTTAGCCGGGACTAGCGGCTACGAGCAGTACTTC.

This clone was seen once. The chain joins TRBV12-3 or TRBV12-4 to TRBJ2-7; D unclear. CDR3 size: 13 residues. Trimming took off 1 base at V and 3 bases at J, with 7 bases between the two ends. The CDR3 DNA follows: TGTGCCAGCAGTTTAGGTTCTCTCTACGAGCAGTACTTC. The encoded protein is CASSLGSLYEQYF.

The chain has TRBV6-6 and TRBJ2-2, with TRBD1 as a possible D gene (5 bases). V dropped 0 bases and J dropped 3 bases, with 5 bases sitting between them. The CDR3 runs to 14 residues. Germline V lookup: CDR1 MNHNY, CDR2 SVGAGI (reference sequence). The CDR3 sequence is CASSYSQDTGELFF. The DNA for the CDR3 is TGTGCCAGCAGTTACTCACAGGACACCGGGGAGCTGTTTTTT.

The chain uses TRBV28 and TRBJ1-1; 9 bases are shared with TRBD1. The trim removed 6 bases at V and 3 bases at J, leaving 8 bases unmatched. CDR3 length equals 15 residues. The germline gives CDR1 MDHEN, CDR2 SYDVKM. The chain's CDR3 is CASSLQGALYTEAFF. In DNA, the CDR3 is TGTGCCAGCAGCTTACAGGGGGCTTTGTACACTGAAGCTTTCTTT.

The chain combines TRBV18 with TRBJ2-1; unclear D gene. Trimming cost V 1 base and J 8 bases, with 9 bases left between them. CDR1 and CDR2 from the germline V gene are KGHSH and LQKENI. This CDR3 region has 13 residues. The CDR3 loop is CASSPLLTDEQFF. DNA for the CDR3: TGTGCCAGCTCACCACTCCTCACAGATGAGCAGTTCTTC.

Here the CDR3 DNA reads TGTGCCTGTGCAAAAACGAGCTCCTACAATGAGCAGTTCTTC. As protein: CACAKTSSYNEQFF. The chain combines TRBV30 with TRBJ2-1; D is ambiguous. V lost 6 bases and J 0 bases, leaving 12 bases between the germline ends. Per the germline V gene, CDR1 is GTSNPN and CDR2 is SVGIG (reference sequence). The CDR3 length is 14 residues.

This sequence joins TRBV19 and TRBJ2-2; 12 bases are shared with TRBD2. Germline lookup yields CDR1 LNHDA and CDR2 SQIVND (reference sequence). Trimming cost V 3 bases and J 7 bases; bases outside gene matches: 3. CDR3 length: 15 residues. As DNA, the CDR3 is TGTGCCAGTAGTATTCTAGCGGGAGGGGTCGGGGAGCTGTTTTTT. Its protein product is CASSILAGGVGELFF.

CDR3 nucleotides: TGTGCCTGGAGCCGTGGACATACGAGGAACGAGCAGTACTTC. Protein product: CAWSRGHTRNEQYF. The J gene is TRBJ2-7, the V gene TRBV30; D is possibly TRBD1 (5 bases). The germline V and J ends were trimmed by 3 bases and 5 bases, with 17 bases remaining between them. Germline-derived CDR1 and CDR2 are GTSNPN and SVGIG (reference sequence). The CDR3 spans 14 residues.

This chain uses TRBV5-1 with TRBJ2-7; a weak D match, TRBD1 (6 bases). CDR3 length: 13 amino acids. Germline lookup yields CDR1 SGHRS and CDR2 YFSETQ. V was pared by 4 bases and J by 2 bases, with 10 bases between. This CDR3 is CASSVDSAYEQYF. DNA of the CDR3: TGCGCCAGCAGCGTGGACAGTGCCTACGAGCAGTACTTC.

The J gene is TRBJ2-1, the V gene TRBV2, with TRBD1 identical over 7 bases. The CDR3 extends over 12 amino acids. Looked up from germline, CDR1 is SNHLY and CDR2 is FYNNEI. V lost 7 bases and J lost 10; bases outside the gene matches: 7. Written as DNA, the CDR3 is TGTGCCAGCAACCTCGACAGGGACGAGCAGTTCTTC. It yields the protein CASNLDRDEQFF.

V usage is TRBV29-1 and J usage is TRBJ1-2; 8 nucleotides agree with TRBD1. This CDR3 is built from 15 residues. J gave up 2 bases and V 4 bases, and 9 bases lay outside the gene matches. Per germline, CDR1 SQVTM and CDR2 ANQGSEA. Written as DNA, the CDR3 is TGCAGCGTTGTCAAAACAGGGGGTACGAACTATGGCTACACCTTC. Translation: CSVVKTGGTNYGYTF. Full variable domain (outside the CDR3, taken from reference TRBV29-1 and TRBJ1-2): SAVISQKPSRDICQRGTSLTIQCQVDSQVTMMFWYRQQPGQSLTLIATANQGSEATYESGFVIDKFPISRPNLTFSTLTVSNMSPEDSSIYLCSVVKTGGTNYGYTFGSGTRLTVV.

This clone was counted ten times or more. This chain joins TRBV4-1 and TRBJ1-1, with TRBD1 matching over 7 bases. Per the germline V gene, CDR1 is MGHRA and CDR2 is YSYEKL. V lost 0 bases, J lost 5 bases, and 6 bases stayed unmatched. This CDR3 has 15 amino acids. The CDR3 DNA reads TGCGCCAGCAGCCAAGAAGTAACAGGGGATACTGAAGCTTTCTTT. It encodes CASSQEVTGDTEAFF.

This sequence joins TRBV19 and TRBJ2-2, with 13 nucleotides matching TRBD2. With V trimmed by 8 bases and J by 4 bases, 1 base remained unmatched. This CDR3 region has 14 residues. Germline assignment: CDR1 LNHDA and CDR2 SQIVND (reference sequence). The CDR3 is CASGTSGITGELFF. DNA of the CDR3: TGTGCCAGTGGGACTAGCGGGATCACCGGGGAGCTGTTTTTT.

DNA of the CDR3: TGTGCCAGCAGTTTATCGAGACAGGGGAACACTGAAGCTTTCTTT. It is translated as CASSLSRQGNTEAFF. The gene calls are TRBV27 and TRBJ1-1; TRBD1 matches at 7 bases. CDR1 MNHEY and CDR2 SMNVEV come from the germline V gene (reference sequence). This CDR3 comprises 15 residues. The ends lost 0 bases at V and 1 base at J; junction bases unmatched: 2.

This chain uses TRBV7-2 with TRBJ1-5; D is perhaps TRBD1 (5 bases). The V and J ends lost 1 base and 3 bases respectively, with 16 bases between them. The CDR3 sequence is 17 residues long. CDR1 SGHTA and CDR2 FQGNSA come from the germline V gene. In DNA form, the CDR3 reads TGTGCCAGCAGCTTAGGGGGTAGGGGATCCCTCAATCAGCCCCAGCATTTT. Its translation: CASSLGGRGSLNQPQHF.

V and J are TRBV5-5 and TRBJ1-6, with 9 bases matching TRBD1. Trimming removed 6 bases from V and 7 bases from J; junction bases left unmatched: 8. Looked up from germline, CDR1 is SGHKS and CDR2 is YYEKEE (reference sequence). This CDR3 region has 15 residues. CDR3 DNA sequence: TGTGCCAGCACCCCGGCCGGGACAGGGAATTCACCCCTCCACTTT. Protein: CASTPAGTGNSPLHF.

The rearrangement links TRBV7-9 to TRBJ2-1; 7 bases line up with TRBD2. This CDR3 has 15 residues. V shed 1 base, J shed 4 bases, and the junction held 4 bases outside the gene matches. Germline values: CDR1 SEHNR, CDR2 FQNEAQ (reference sequence). The CDR3 DNA is TGTGCCAGCAGCTTAGGGCCTAGCGGTTACAATGAGCAGTTCTTC. Translation: CASSLGPSGYNEQFF.

This rearrangement joins TRBV11-2 to TRBJ2-3; 7 positions match TRBD1. The V gene's germline CDR1 is SGHAT and CDR2 FQNNGV. The V and J ends lost 1 base and 10 bases, in that order; junction bases with no gene match: 23. The CDR3 sequence is 19 residues long. CDR3 sequence (DNA): TGTGCCAGCAGCTTAGTTGGCCTAATACAGGGGATCCTTGGCGGACCGCAGTATTTT. Translated: CASSLVGLIQGILGGPQYF. Drawing the rest from reference TRBV11-2 and TRBJ2-3, the complete variable domain is EAGVAQSPRYKIIEKRQSVAFWCNPISGHATLYWYQQILGQGPKLLIQFQNNGVVDDSQLPKDRFSAERLKGVDSTLKIQPAKLEDSAVYLCASSLVGLIQGILGGPQYFGPGTRLTVL.

V gene TRBV9 combines with J gene TRBJ2-1; D remains unclear. The CDR3 sequence is 16 residues long. V was shortened by 4 bases and J by 0 bases, with 14 bases between the two germline ends. Germline V gene sequence: CDR1 SGDLS, CDR2 YYNGEE. This CDR3 reads CASSLPTVNSYNEQFF. Written as DNA, the CDR3 is TGTGCCAGCAGCTTACCGACTGTAAACTCCTACAATGAGCAGTTCTTC.

The chain has TRBV28 and TRBJ2-7, with D possibly being TRBD1 (5 bases). CDR3 size: 11 residues. The germline V and J ends were trimmed by 3 bases and 10 bases, with 10 bases remaining between them. CDR1 and CDR2 from the germline V gene are MDHEN and SYDVKM. CDR3 amino acids: CASSFLQGQYF. The CDR3 nucleotides are TGTGCCAGCAGTTTTCTCCAGGGCCAGTACTTC. Full variable domain (missing parts from reference TRBV28 and TRBJ2-7): DVKVTQSSRYLVKRTGEKVFLECVQDMDHENMFWYRQDPGLGLRLIYFSYDVKMKEKGDIPEGYSVSREKKERFSLILESASTNQTSMYLCASSFLQGQYFGPGTRLTVT.

The gene calls are TRBV5-1 and TRBJ2-1; 7 nucleotides agree with TRBD1. V lost 8 bases to trimming and J lost 8 bases; unmatched junction nucleotides: 7. The CDR3 spans 12 residues. Germline V gene sequence: CDR1 SGHRS, CDR2 YFSETQ. The CDR3 reads CARTGQFDEQFF. In nucleotides, the CDR3 is TGCGCCAGGACGGGACAGTTCGATGAGCAGTTCTTC. Full variable domain (remainder filled in from reference TRBV5-1 and TRBJ2-1): KAGVTQTPRYLIKTRGQQVTLSCSPISGHRSVSWYQQTPGQGLQFLFEYFSETQRNKGNFPGRFSGRQFSNSRSEMNVSTLELGDSALYLCARTGQFDEQFFGPGTRLTVL.

The chain is built from TRBV5-4 and TRBJ2-3; 9 nucleotides agree with TRBD2. Germline CDR1 SGHNT, CDR2 YYREEE (reference sequence). This CDR3 comprises 16 residues. V trimming: 1 base; J trimming: 6 bases; junction bases outside the gene matches: 9. CDR3 sequence reads: CASSLFRGRAIDTQYF. DNA for the CDR3: TGTGCCAGCAGCTTGTTTCGCGGGAGGGCCATCGATACGCAGTATTTT.

This CDR3 is CASSYDRDFGYTF. The DNA for the CDR3 is TGTGCCAGCAGTTACGACAGGGATTTTGGCTACACCTTC. The chain employs TRBV6-2 or TRBV6-3 and TRBJ1-2; 7 nucleotides line up with TRBD1. The V and J ends lost 2 bases and 7 bases, in that order; junction bases with no gene match: 4. Germline loops: CDR1 MNHEY, CDR2 SVGEGT. The CDR3 runs 13 residues.

The chain combines TRBV5-1 with TRBJ1-1, with 7 bases fitting TRBD1. The ends lost 4 bases at V and 7 bases at J; junction bases unmatched: 4. CDR1 and CDR2 from the germline V gene are SGHRS and YFSETQ. CDR3 length equals 12 residues. The DNA of the CDR3 is TGCGCCAGCAGCGAGACAGGGTATGAAGCTTTCTTT. It is translated as CASSETGYEAFF. The whole variable domain, remainder taken from reference TRBV5-1 and TRBJ1-1, is KAGVTQTPRYLIKTRGQQVTLSCSPISGHRSVSWYQQTPGQGLQFLFEYFSETQRNKGNFPGRFSGRQFSNSRSEMNVSTLELGDSALYLCASSETGYEAFFGQGTRLTVV.

V and J are TRBV5-1 and TRBJ2-1, with 10 bases that match TRBD2. There are 17 residues in the CDR3. Losses at the gene ends were 0 bases for V and 6 bases for J; bases not matched to a gene: 9. CDR1 is SGHRS and CDR2 is YFSETQ in the germline V gene. DNA of the CDR3: TGCGCCAGCAGCTTGGTGGCTAGCGGGAGTGGAGGCAATGAGCAGTTCTTC. Its protein is CASSLVASGSGGNEQFF.

This chain links TRBV29-1 with TRBJ2-6; tentative D call: TRBD1 (6 bases). The V gene's germline CDR1 is SQVTM and CDR2 ANQGSEA. The CDR3 sequence is 13 residues long. V lost 4 bases and J lost 2, with 6 bases in between. The CDR3 sequence: CSVGGPGANVLTF. CDR3 DNA: TGCAGCGTTGGGGGGCCTGGGGCCAACGTCCTGACTTTC.